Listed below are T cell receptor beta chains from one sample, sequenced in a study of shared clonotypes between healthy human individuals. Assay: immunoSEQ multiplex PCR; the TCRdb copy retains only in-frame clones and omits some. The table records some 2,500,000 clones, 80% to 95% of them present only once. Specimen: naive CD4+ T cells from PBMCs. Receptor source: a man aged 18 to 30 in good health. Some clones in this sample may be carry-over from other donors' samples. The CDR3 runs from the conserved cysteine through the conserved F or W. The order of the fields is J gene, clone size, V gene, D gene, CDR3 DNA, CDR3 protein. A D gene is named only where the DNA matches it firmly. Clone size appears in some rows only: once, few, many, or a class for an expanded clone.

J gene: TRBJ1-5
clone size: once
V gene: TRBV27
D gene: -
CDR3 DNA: TGTGCCAGCAGGGTCCAATGGGGCAATCAGCCCCAGCATTTT
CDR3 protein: CASRVQWGNQPQHF

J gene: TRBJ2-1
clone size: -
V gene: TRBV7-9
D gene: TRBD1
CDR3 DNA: TGTGCCAGCAGCAGTCCGGGACAGGGGAACAATGAGCAGTTCTTC
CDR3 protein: CASSSPGQGNNEQFF

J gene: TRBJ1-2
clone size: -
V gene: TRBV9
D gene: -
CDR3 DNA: TGTGCCAGCAGCGTAGGTCATACCTATGGCTACACCTTC
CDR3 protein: CASSVGHTYGYTF

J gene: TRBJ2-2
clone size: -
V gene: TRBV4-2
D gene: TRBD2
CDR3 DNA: TGTGCCAGCAGCCCTAGCGGGAGTACCGGGGAGCTGTTTTTT
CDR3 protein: CASSPSGSTGELFF

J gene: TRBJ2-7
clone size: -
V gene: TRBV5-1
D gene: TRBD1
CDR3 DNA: TGCGCCAGCAGCAGCACCGGGACAGGAAACGAGCAGTACTTC
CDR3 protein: CASSSTGTGNEQYF

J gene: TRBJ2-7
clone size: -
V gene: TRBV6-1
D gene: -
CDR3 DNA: TGTGCCAGCAGCCTGACGCCTAAAGCCGAATACGAGCAGTACTTC
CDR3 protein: CASSLTPKAEYEQYF

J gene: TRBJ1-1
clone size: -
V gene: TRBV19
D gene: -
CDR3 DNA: TGTGCCAGTAATCGGGGACGGGTAAACACTGAAGCTTTCTTT
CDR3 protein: CASNRGRVNTEAFF

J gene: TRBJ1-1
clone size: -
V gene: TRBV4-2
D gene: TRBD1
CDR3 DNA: TGTGCCAGCAGCCAAGATGTGCAGGGGGCCACTGAAGCTTTCTTT
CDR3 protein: CASSQDVQGATEAFF

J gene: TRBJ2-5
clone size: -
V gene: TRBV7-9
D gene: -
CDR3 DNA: TGTGCCAGCAGCCCCGGAGCGGCTAGGACCCAGTACTTC
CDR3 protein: CASSPGAARTQYF

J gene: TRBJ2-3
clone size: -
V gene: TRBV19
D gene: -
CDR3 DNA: TGTGCCAGTAGCCCTCGGGTAGGTAGGAAGAGCACAGATACGCAGTATTTT
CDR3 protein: CASSPRVGRKSTDTQYF

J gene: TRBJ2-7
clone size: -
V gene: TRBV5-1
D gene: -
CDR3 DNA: TGCGCCAGCAGCTTGGGTACAGGGCACACCAACGAGCAGTACTTC
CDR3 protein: CASSLGTGHTNEQYF

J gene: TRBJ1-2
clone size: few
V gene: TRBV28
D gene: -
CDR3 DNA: TGTGCCAGCCGATCTGACAGGCGCTATGGCTACACCTTC
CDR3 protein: CASRSDRRYGYTF

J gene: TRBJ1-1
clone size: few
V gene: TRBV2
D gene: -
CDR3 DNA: TGTGCCAGCGGGGAGACGAGCAATGCTTTCTTT
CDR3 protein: CASGETSNAFF

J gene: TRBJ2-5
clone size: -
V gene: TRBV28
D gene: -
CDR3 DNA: TGTGCCAGCAGTTTAGGCGGCAGGCAAGAGACCCAGTACTTC
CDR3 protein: CASSLGGRQETQYF

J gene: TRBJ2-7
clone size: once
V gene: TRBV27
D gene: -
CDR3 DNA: TGTGCCAGCAGTTTCCGTAGCGAAGCCTACGAGCAGTACTTC
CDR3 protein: CASSFRSEAYEQYF

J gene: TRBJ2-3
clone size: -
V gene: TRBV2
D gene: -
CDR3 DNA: TGTGCCAGCAAAACCCACCTGGGCTATGGGACAGATACGCAGTATTTT
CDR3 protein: CASKTHLGYGTDTQYF

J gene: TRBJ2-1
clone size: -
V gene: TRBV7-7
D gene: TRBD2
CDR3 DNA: TGTGCCAGCAGCTCCGGGACTAGCGGCGGGAATGAGCAGTTCTTC
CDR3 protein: CASSSGTSGGNEQFF

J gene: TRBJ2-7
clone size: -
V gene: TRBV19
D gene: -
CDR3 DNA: TGTGCCAGTAGTATAGATGGGGTGTACGAGCAGTACTTC
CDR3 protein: CASSIDGVYEQYF

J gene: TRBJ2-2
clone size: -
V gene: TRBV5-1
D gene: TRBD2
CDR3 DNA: TGCGCCAGCTTGGCCGGACTAGCGGGAGCGTTAACCGGGGAGCTGTTTTTT
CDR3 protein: CASLAGLAGALTGELFF

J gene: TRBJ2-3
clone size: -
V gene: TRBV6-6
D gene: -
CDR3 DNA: TGTGCCAGCAGTGGGCCCCACACTGGCACAGATACGCAGTATTTT
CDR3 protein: CASSGPHTGTDTQYF

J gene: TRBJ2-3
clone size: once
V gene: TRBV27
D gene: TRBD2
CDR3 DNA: TGTGCCAGCAGTACCCCTAGCGGGAGAGTCTCAGATACGCAGTATTTT
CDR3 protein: CASSTPSGRVSDTQYF

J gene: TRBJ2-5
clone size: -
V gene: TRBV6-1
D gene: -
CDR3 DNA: TGTGCCAGCAGTGAAAAACAAGGGGAGACCCAGTACTTC
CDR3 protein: CASSEKQGETQYF

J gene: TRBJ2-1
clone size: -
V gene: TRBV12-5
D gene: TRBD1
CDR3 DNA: TGTGCTAGTGGTTCGGCTGCCGGGACAGCCTATGAGCAGTTCTTC
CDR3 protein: CASGSAAGTAYEQFF

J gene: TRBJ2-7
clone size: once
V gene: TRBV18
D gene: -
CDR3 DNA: TGTGCCAGCTCCCTGGCGGCTAACCCTACGAAGCAGTACTTC
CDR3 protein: CASSLAANPTKQYF

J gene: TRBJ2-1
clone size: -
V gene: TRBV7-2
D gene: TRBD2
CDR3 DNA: TGTGCCAGCAGCTTAGCGGGACTAGCGGGAGGGAATGAGCAGTTCTTC
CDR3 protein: CASSLAGLAGGNEQFF

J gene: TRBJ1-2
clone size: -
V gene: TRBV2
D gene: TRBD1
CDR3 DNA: TGTGCCAGCAGGGACCCCGTGGGACAGACCTATGGCTACACCTTC
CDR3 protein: CASRDPVGQTYGYTF

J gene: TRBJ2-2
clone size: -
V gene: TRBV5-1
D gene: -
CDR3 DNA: TGCGCCAGCAGCTTTACCGGACAGACGAACACCGGGGAGCTGTTTTTT
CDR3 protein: CASSFTGQTNTGELFF

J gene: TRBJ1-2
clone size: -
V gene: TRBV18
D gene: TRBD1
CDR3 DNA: TGTGCCAGCTCACCGTCGACAGGGTATGGCTATGGCTACACCTTC
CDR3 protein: CASSPSTGYGYGYTF

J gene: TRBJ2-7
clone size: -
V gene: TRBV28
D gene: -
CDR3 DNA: TGTGCCAGCAGTTTCTCAGGAAGCTCCTACGAGCAGTACTTC
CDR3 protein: CASSFSGSSYEQYF

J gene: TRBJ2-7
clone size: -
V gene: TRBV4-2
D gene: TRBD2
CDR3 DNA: TGTGCCAGCAGCCTACAGGAAGGAACTAGCGGCGCCTCCTACGAGCAGTACTTC
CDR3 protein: CASSLQEGTSGASYEQYF

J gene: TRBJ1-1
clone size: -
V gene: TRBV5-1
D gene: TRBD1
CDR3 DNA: TGCGCCAGCAGCTCTCAGGGGGCTGGGGGCACTGAAGCTTTCTTT
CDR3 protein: CASSSQGAGGTEAFF

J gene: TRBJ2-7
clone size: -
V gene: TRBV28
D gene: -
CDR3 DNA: TGTGCCAGCAAAGGGGTCTACGAGCAGTACTTC
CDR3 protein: CASKGVYEQYF